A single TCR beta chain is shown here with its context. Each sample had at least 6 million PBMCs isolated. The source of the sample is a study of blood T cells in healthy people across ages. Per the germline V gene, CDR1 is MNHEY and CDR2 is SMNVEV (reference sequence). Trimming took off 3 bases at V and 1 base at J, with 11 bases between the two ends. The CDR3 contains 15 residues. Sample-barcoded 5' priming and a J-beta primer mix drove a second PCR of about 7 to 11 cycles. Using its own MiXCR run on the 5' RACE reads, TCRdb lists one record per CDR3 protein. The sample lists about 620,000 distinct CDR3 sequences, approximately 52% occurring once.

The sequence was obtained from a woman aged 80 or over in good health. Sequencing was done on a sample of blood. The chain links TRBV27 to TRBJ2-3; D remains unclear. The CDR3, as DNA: TGTGCCAGCAGTTTCGAACGAGTACGCACAGATACGCAGTATTTT. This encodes CASSFERVRTDTQYF.